The 28 T cell receptor beta chains below come from one sample, sequenced in a study of T cells after yellow fever vaccination. Via MiXCR, TCRdb re-called the 5' RACE reads, giving one row per CDR3 protein. The data hold approximately 96,000 distinct CDR3 sequences, with roughly 9% observed a single time. Specimen: CD8+ T cells not binding an NS4B(214-222) dextramer, sorted from PBMCs, collected around 15 days after the first yellow fever vaccination. These receptors were collected from a man aged 18 to 29 who received the YFV17D yellow fever vaccine.

The sample holds many counts of this clonotype. The chain uses TRBV12-3 or TRBV12-4 and TRBJ1-4; perhaps TRBD1 as D (6 bases). There are 15 residues in the CDR3. V lost 8 bases, J lost 2 bases, and 15 bases lay in between. The CDR3 is CASSLNRVTNEKLFF. The DNA for the CDR3 is TGTGCCAGCTCGCTGAACAGGGTCACTAATGAAAAACTGTTTTTT.

This clonotype was observed a handful of times. The gene calls are TRBV9 and TRBJ2-1; D might be TRBD1 (5 bases). From germline, CDR1 is SGDLS and CDR2 YYNGEE. The CDR3 has 14 amino acids. V was clipped by 4 bases and J by 6 bases, with 14 bases between them. This CDR3 reads CASSPYSGLNEQFF. DNA for the CDR3: TGTGCCAGCAGCCCTTACTCAGGGCTCAATGAGCAGTTCTTC.

This clonotype was picked up a small number of times. V and J are TRBV18 and TRBJ2-3, with 9 positions matching TRBD2. V was clipped by 3 bases and J by 2 bases; unmatched bases: 3. This CDR3 has 15 amino acids. CDR1 and CDR2 (germline): KGHSH, LQKENI. This CDR3 is CASSPRLAATDTQYF. CDR3 DNA sequence: TGTGCCAGCTCACCTAGACTAGCGGCCACAGATACGCAGTATTTT.

This clonotype appeared a few times. The chain uses TRBV4-1 and TRBJ1-1, with a possible D match to TRBD1 (5 bases). Germline-derived CDR1 and CDR2 are MGHRA and YSYEKL. This CDR3 contains 12 residues. Trimming removed 5 bases from V and 8 bases from J, with 12 bases in between. This CDR3 is CASSSNRDEAFF. CDR3 in DNA: TGCGCCAGCAGCTCAAATCGGGACGAAGCTTTCTTT.

This clonotype has at least ten counts. The J gene is TRBJ2-7, the V gene TRBV30; tentatively, D is TRBD1 (5 bases). The CDR3 is made up of 13 amino acids. V was clipped by 3 bases and J by 2 bases, with 11 bases between them. Per the germline V gene, CDR1 is GTSNPN and CDR2 is SVGIG (reference sequence). For the CDR3, the DNA is TGTGCCTGGAGCCCGACAGCTCCCTACGAGCAGTACTTC. It codes for CAWSPTAPYEQYF.

This clonotype was seen more than once but under ten times. This chain joins TRBV5-1 and TRBJ2-5; D is perhaps TRBD1 (5 bases). The V gene lost 3 bases and the J gene lost 5 bases, with 14 bases spanning the gap. Germline CDR1 reads SGHRS; CDR2 reads YFSETQ. The CDR3 is made up of 14 amino acids. The CDR3 DNA reads TGCGCCAGCAGCTCCGAAGGGGCAGGGGAGACCCAGTACTTC. Translated: CASSSEGAGETQYF.

There are many counts of this clonotype. The chain joins TRBV7-2 to TRBJ1-1; 9 nucleotides match TRBD1. In germline, CDR1 is SGHTA, CDR2 FQGNSA. V shed 5 bases, J shed 4 bases, and the junction held 5 bases outside the gene matches. CDR3 length: 14 amino acids. Written as DNA, the CDR3 is TGTGCCAGCAGCGTATACAGGGGGCTCACTGAAGCTTTCTTT. Encoded protein: CASSVYRGLTEAFF.

This clonotype came up a few times. The V call is TRBV27, the J call TRBJ2-7; 8 bases agree with TRBD2. There are 15 residues in the CDR3. After removal of 3 bases from V and 3 bases from J, the junction contained 7 bases not matched to a gene. From germline, CDR1 is MNHEY and CDR2 SMNVEV (reference sequence). The CDR3: CASSFFRGGNYEQYF. CDR3 nucleotide sequence: TGTGCCAGCAGTTTTTTTCGCGGGGGGAACTACGAGCAGTACTTC.

In its sample, this clonotype was seen many times. The chain recombines TRBV20-1 with TRBJ2-1, with TRBD1 matching over 9 bases. V lost 2 bases to trimming and J lost 10 bases; unmatched junction nucleotides: 12. CDR3 length: 15 amino acids. Germline CDR1 reads DFQATT; CDR2 reads SNEGSKA (reference sequence). The CDR3 nucleotides read TGCAGTGCTAGAAAGGTGGGGACAGGGTGGCGGGAGCAGTTCTTC. Protein product: CSARKVGTGWREQFF.

The rearrangement links TRBV11-2 to TRBJ1-5; D unclear. Germline CDR1 and CDR2: SGHAT and FQNNGV. Trimming took off 5 bases at V and 9 bases at J, with 11 bases between the two ends. This CDR3 contains 12 residues. This chain's CDR3 is CASSLPSGPQHF. CDR3 nucleotides: TGTGCCAGCAGCCTACCCTCGGGGCCCCAGCATTTT.

This clonotype was seen more than once but under ten times. This CDR3 is CASSQGVADTDTQYF. The DNA for the CDR3 is TGCGCCAGCAGCCAAGGTGTAGCGGACACAGATACGCAGTATTTT. This chain connects TRBV4-1 to TRBJ2-3, with a weak D call TRBD2 (6 bases). The germline V gene encodes CDR1 MGHRA and CDR2 YSYEKL. The CDR3 contains 15 residues. Trimming stripped 1 base from V and 2 bases from J, with 10 bases between.

This clonotype appeared a few times. The chain combines TRBV7-8 with TRBJ2-2, with 12 bases lining up with TRBD2. Germline assignment: CDR1 SGHVS and CDR2 FQNEAQ. The CDR3 has 15 residues. After removal of 5 bases from V and 6 bases from J, the junction contained 4 bases not matched to a gene. The CDR3 reads CASSASSGGAGELFF. For the CDR3, the DNA is TGTGCCAGCAGCGCTTCTAGCGGGGGGGCCGGGGAGCTGTTTTTT.

This clonotype showed up just a few times. The chain carries TRBV4-3 and TRBJ1-1; D uncertain. V lost 0 bases to trimming and J lost 6 bases, with 14 bases between them. The CDR3 covers 15 residues. Germline V gene data show CDR1 as LGHNA and CDR2 as YSLEER. The CDR3 DNA reads as TGCGCCAGCAGCCAAGATTGGAAAGGACTCGCTGAAGCTTTCTTT. Protein: CASSQDWKGLAEAFF.

The gene calls are TRBV29-1 and TRBJ2-7, with D unresolved. This CDR3 contains 11 residues. CDR1 is SQVTM and CDR2 is ANQGSEA in the germline V gene. V was trimmed by 0 bases and J by 5 bases, leaving 5 bases between them. Here the CDR3 DNA reads TGCAGCGTTGAAGAGGACCACGAGCAGTACTTC. Translated: CSVEEDHEQYF.

Of note for this clonotype: A much more abundant neighbour one base away suggests this may be a read error. The rearrangement joins TRBV10-2 to TRBJ2-3; 7 bases map to TRBD1. The CDR3 consists of 13 residues. Looked up from germline, CDR1 is WSHSY and CDR2 is SAAADI. This chain's CDR3 is CASEGASTDTHYF. In nucleotides, the CDR3 is TGCGCCAGCGAGGGGGCTAGCACAGATACGCATTATTTT.

This clonotype was observed many times. The CDR3 DNA reads as TGTGCCAGCAGCCAAGGTGGGTCAGGCAATCAGCCCCAGCATTTT. It specifies CASSQGGSGNQPQHF. This sequence joins TRBV4-2 and TRBJ1-5; D is uncertain. Germline V gene sequence: CDR1 LGHNA, CDR2 YNFKEQ. Trimming pared 1 base from V and 2 bases from J, leaving 9 bases between. This CDR3 is 15 amino acids long.

The chain is built from TRBV29-1 and TRBJ1-2, with no clear D. This CDR3 is built from 13 residues. Germline CDR1 is SQVTM and CDR2 is ANQGSEA. Trimming pared 5 bases from V and 7 bases from J, leaving 17 bases between. The chain's CDR3 is CSVTFEIFGGYTF. For the CDR3, the DNA is TGCAGCGTTACCTTCGAGATATTTGGTGGCTACACCTTC. The full variable domain, its missing parts supplied by reference TRBV29-1 and TRBJ1-2, is SAVISQKPSRDICQRGTSLTIQCQVDSQVTMMFWYRQQPGQSLTLIATANQGSEATYESGFVIDKFPISRPNLTFSTLTVSNMSPEDSSIYLCSVTFEIFGGYTFGSGTRLTVV.

This chain uses TRBV27 with TRBJ2-2, with TRBD1 identical over 7 bases. The CDR3 sequence is 14 residues long. The germline gives CDR1 MNHEY, CDR2 SMNVEV (reference sequence). V trimming: 3 bases; J trimming: 3 bases; junction bases outside the gene matches: 1. The DNA of the CDR3 is TGTGCCAGCAGTTTTACAGGGGACACCGGGGAGCTGTTTTTT. Its protein product is CASSFTGDTGELFF.

This clonotype has just a few counts. The chain joins TRBV5-1 to TRBJ1-1; no clear D gene. CDR1 and CDR2 (germline): SGHRS, YFSETQ. V shed 0 bases and J shed 0 bases, with 6 bases lying between them. The CDR3 is made up of 14 amino acids. This CDR3 reads CASSLGNMNTEAFF. The DNA for the CDR3 is TGCGCCAGCAGCTTGGGCAACATGAACACTGAAGCTTTCTTT.

The chain is built from TRBV6-5 and TRBJ1-5; D not resolved. The ends were cut back, 4 bases at V and 7 bases at J, with 8 bases in the middle. The CDR3 spans 12 residues. Looked up from germline, CDR1 is MNHEY and CDR2 is SVGAGI. Here the CDR3 DNA reads TGTGCCAGCAGTTCCGGTAGCCAGCCCCAGCATTTT. This codes for CASSSGSQPQHF.

This clonotype appeared a few times. Here the CDR3 DNA reads TGTGCCAGTAGTGCCGGGACAGCAAACTATGGCTACACCTTC. Translating gives CASSAGTANYGYTF. V is TRBV19 and J is TRBJ1-2; 7 bases line up with TRBD1. After removal of 5 bases from V and 2 bases from J, the junction contained 5 bases not matched to a gene. Germline CDR1 is LNHDA and CDR2 is SQIVND (reference sequence). The CDR3 runs to 14 residues.

The rearrangement uses TRBV5-6 and TRBJ1-5; the D is unclear. Deletions cut 0 bases from V and 5 bases from J, with 12 bases between. CDR3 length equals 15 residues. CDR1 is SGHDT, CDR2 YYEEEE, per germline. The DNA for the CDR3 is TGTGCCAGCAGCTTGGGATTCGGGTTTGATCAGCCCCAGCATTTT. Residues: CASSLGFGFDQPQHF.

This clonotype appeared a few times. CDR3 coding DNA: TGTGCCAGCAGTGAACCAGGGGGCGACGCAACTAATGAAAAACTGTTTTTT. It codes for CASSEPGGDATNEKLFF. V and J are TRBV27 and TRBJ1-4; 8 bases map to TRBD1. Germline V gene sequence: CDR1 MNHEY, CDR2 SMNVEV (reference sequence). The junction had 8 bases not matched to a gene; V was cut back by 5 bases and J by 0 bases. The CDR3 totals 17 residues.

The CDR3 spells CSVELDRDGATGELFF. CDR3 nucleotide sequence: TGCAGCGTTGAATTAGATCGGGACGGAGCCACCGGGGAGCTGTTTTTT. V usage is TRBV29-1 and J usage is TRBJ2-2; the D call may be TRBD1 or TRBD2 (5 bases each). The V gene's germline CDR1 is SQVTM and CDR2 ANQGSEA. This CDR3 region has 16 residues. Deletions cut 2 bases from V and 4 bases from J, with 17 bases between.

There are a few counts of this clonotype. The rearrangement links TRBV7-9 to TRBJ1-5, with TRBD1 as a possible D gene (6 bases). V lost 7 bases and J lost 8, with 12 bases in between. The CDR3 is 12 amino acids. CDR1 and CDR2 (germline): SEHNR, FQNEAQ (reference sequence). The CDR3 reads CASTTGREPQHF. In DNA, the CDR3 is TGTGCCAGCACCACAGGGCGGGAGCCCCAGCATTTT.

This clonotype has only a few counts. The CDR3 region is CASSAGLAGGYNEQFF. The CDR3 coding sequence is TGTGCCAGCAGCGCGGGACTAGCGGGGGGCTACAATGAGCAGTTCTTC. V is TRBV9 and J is TRBJ2-1; 15 nucleotides line up with TRBD2. Germline V CDR1 and CDR2: SGDLS, YYNGEE. J was trimmed by 3 bases and V by 3 bases; bases with no gene match: 1. This CDR3 has 16 residues.

Of note for this clonotype: Germline is not matched at one junction end, which may reflect a read error. V gene TRBV7-2 combines with J gene TRBJ2-7, with 7 bases fitting TRBD2. The length of the CDR3 is 14 residues. CDR1 and CDR2 from the germline V gene are SGHTA and FQGNSA. The CDR3 nucleotides are TGTGCCAGCAGCCTCCGGGACTACTCCTACGAGCTGTACTTC. It is translated as CASSLRDYSYELYF. Full variable domain (remainder filled in from reference TRBV7-2 and TRBJ2-7): GAGVSQSPSNKVTEKGKDVELRCDPISGHTALYWYRQSLGQGLEFLIYFQGNSAPDKSGLPSDRFSAERTGGSVSTLTIQRTQQEDSAVYLCASSLRDYSYELYFGPGTRLTVT.

The J gene is TRBJ1-1, the V gene TRBV5-1, with D uncertain. Germline V gives CDR1 SGHRS, CDR2 YFSETQ. The CDR3 consists of 13 residues. The ends were cut back, 0 bases at V and 4 bases at J, with 7 bases in the middle. DNA for the CDR3: TGCGCCAGCAGCTTGGGAAAAGGCACTGAAGCTTTCTTT. Translating it yields CASSLGKGTEAFF.